This TCR beta chain was sequenced in a study of shared clonotypes between healthy human individuals. Study observations and caveats: The sole specimen, blood, was sampled, and tissue repertoires likely differ.

This clone was detected only once. Its antigen is not known. Per the study methods: Filtering differed for immunoSEQ, which gave only junction sequences without quality scores. Clones were read by immunoSEQ multiplex PCR, and TCRdb kept only the in-frame ones, dropping some. That table is the source of V, J and clone size, and D and trimming were worked out from the DNA. The data show some 2,500,000 clones, roughly 93% seen once. CDR3 size: 12 residues. CDR1 is LNHDA and CDR2 is SQIVND in the germline V gene (reference sequence). Trimming stripped 11 bases from V and 3 bases from J, with 12 bases between. Free of recent acute infections or vaccinations, the donors were healthy HIV-negative adults. From CD4+ cells came CD45RA+ naive and CD45RA-negative memory subsets.

The sequence derives from a young man in good health. Some clones in this sample may be carry-over from other donors' samples. Sequenced sample: naive CD4+ T cells from PBMCs. Subset defined: CD45RA+ positively selected. The chain couples TRBV19 to TRBJ2-3, with a tentative D call TRBD1 (5 bases). CDR3 in amino acids: CAVGVSTDTQYF. The CDR3 nucleotides read TGTGCCGTAGGGGTTTCAACAGATACGCAGTATTTT. Supplemented by reference TRBV19 and TRBJ2-3, the full variable domain reads DGGITQSPKYLFRKEGQNVTLSCEQNLNHDAMYWYRQDPGQGLRLIYYSQIVNDFQKGDIAEGYSVSREKKESFPLTVTSAQKNPTAFYLCAVGVSTDTQYFGPGTRLTVL.